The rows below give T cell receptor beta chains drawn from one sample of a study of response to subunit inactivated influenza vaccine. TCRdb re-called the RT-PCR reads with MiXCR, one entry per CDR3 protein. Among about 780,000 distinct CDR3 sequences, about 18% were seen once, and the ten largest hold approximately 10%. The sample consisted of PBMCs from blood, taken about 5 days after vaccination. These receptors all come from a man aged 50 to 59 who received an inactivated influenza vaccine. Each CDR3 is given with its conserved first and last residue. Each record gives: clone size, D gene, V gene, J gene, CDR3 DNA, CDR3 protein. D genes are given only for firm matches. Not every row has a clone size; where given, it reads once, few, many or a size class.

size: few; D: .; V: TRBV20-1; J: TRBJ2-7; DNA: TGCAGTGCTAGAGATACCAGGGGTCGATACGAGCAGTACTTC; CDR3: CSARDTRGRYEQYF
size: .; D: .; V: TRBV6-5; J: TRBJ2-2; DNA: TGTGCCAGCAGTTCAAGCCAGGGACGGACCGGGGAGCTGTTTTTT; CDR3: CASSSSQGRTGELFF
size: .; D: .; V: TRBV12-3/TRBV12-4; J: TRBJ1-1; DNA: TGTGCCAGCAACTACAGGGTAAGGGGCACTGAAGCTTTCTTT; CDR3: CASNYRVRGTEAFF
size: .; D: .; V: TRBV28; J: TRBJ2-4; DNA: TGTGCCAGCACCCGAGGGCCCCTAGCCAAAAACATTCAGTACTTC; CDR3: CASTRGPLAKNIQYF
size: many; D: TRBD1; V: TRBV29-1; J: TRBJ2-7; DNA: TGCAGCGTTGCCGGGACAGGGGGTATCTACGAGCAGTACTTC; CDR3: CSVAGTGGIYEQYF
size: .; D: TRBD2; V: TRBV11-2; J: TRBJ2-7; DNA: TGTGCCAGCAGTCAAGGTCCGGGACTAGCGGGGGGCTCCTACGAGCAGTACTTC; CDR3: CASSQGPGLAGGSYEQYF
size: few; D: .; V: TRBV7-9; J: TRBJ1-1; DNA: TGTGCCAGCAGCCCATCGGGGGCCAAGAACACTGAAGCTTTCTTT; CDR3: CASSPSGAKNTEAFF
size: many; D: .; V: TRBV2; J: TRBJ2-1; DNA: TGTGCCAGCAGTGTACGCAATGAGCAGTTCTTC; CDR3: CASSVRNEQFF
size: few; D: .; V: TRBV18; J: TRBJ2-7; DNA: TGTGCCAGCTCTTCGACAGCCTCCGCCGAGCAGTACTTC; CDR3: CASSSTASAEQYF
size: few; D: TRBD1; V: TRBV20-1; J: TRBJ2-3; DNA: TGCAGTGCTGACCCGGGACAGGGAACAGATACGCAGTATTTT; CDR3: CSADPGQGTDTQYF
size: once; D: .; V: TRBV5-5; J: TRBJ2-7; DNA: TGTGCCAGCAGCTTGTCGATGGGGACGCCTTGCTACTTC; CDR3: CASSLSMGTPCYF
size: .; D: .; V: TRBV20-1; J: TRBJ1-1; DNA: TGCAGTGCTCCCGTCGGGCGGGGCACTGAAGCTTTCTTT; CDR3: CSAPVGRGTEAFF
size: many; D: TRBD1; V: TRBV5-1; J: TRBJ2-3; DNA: TGTGCCAGCAGTCCTGGGACAGCCACAGATACGCAGTATTTT; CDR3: CASSPGTATDTQYF
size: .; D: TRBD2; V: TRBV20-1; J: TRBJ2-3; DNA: TGCAGTGTTCAAGGACTAGCGGGCACAGATACGCAGTATTTT; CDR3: CSVQGLAGTDTQYF
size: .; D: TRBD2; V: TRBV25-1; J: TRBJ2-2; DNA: TGTGCCAGCAGAGAAACTCTAGCGGACCGCACCGGGGAGCTGTTTTTT; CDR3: CASRETLADRTGELFF
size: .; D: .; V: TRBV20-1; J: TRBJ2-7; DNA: TGCAGTGCTAGTCGGAGGGCTGCGATCGCCGAGCAGTACTTC; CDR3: CSASRRAAIAEQYF
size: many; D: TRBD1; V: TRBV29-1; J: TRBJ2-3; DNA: TGCAGCGTATCCGGGACAGGGGCCAGCACAGATACGCAGTATTTT; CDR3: CSVSGTGASTDTQYF
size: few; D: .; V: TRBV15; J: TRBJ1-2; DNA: TGTGCCACCAGCAGAGATCACGGGCATATGGGCTACACCTTC; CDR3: CATSRDHGHMGYTF
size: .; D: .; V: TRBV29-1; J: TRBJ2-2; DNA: TGCAGCGCTCTGGGGGAAAACACCGGGGAGCTGTTTTTT; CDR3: CSALGENTGELFF
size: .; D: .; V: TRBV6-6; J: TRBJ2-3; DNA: TGTGCCAGCATCTCGCGGTCCACAGATACGCAGTATTTT; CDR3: CASISRSTDTQYF
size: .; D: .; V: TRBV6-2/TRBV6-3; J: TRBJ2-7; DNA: TGTGCCAGCAGCTTTGATCCCGGACGGTACGAGCAGTACTTC; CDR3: CASSFDPGRYEQYF
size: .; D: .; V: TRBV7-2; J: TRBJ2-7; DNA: TGTGCCAGCAGCTTAGCGCGGAGTACCTACGAGCAGTACTTC; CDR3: CASSLARSTYEQYF
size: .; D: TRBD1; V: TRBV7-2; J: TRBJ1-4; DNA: TGTGCCAGCAGCTTAGCGAGGGGACAGGGCACTAATGAAAAACTGTTTTTT; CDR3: CASSLARGQGTNEKLFF
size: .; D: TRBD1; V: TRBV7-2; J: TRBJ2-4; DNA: TGTGCCAGCAGCTTGGGACAGGTGTTGGCCAAAAACATTCAGTACTTC; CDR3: CASSLGQVLAKNIQYF
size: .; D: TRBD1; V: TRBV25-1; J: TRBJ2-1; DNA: TGTGCCAGTACCAGGGCAGGGGGAGACAATGAGCAGTTCTTC; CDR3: CASTRAGGDNEQFF
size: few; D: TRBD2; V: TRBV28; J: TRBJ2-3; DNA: TGTGCCAGCAGTTTTCGACTAGCGGGGAAGTCAGGGCGGGCAGATACGCAGTATTTT; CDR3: CASSFRLAGKSGRADTQYF